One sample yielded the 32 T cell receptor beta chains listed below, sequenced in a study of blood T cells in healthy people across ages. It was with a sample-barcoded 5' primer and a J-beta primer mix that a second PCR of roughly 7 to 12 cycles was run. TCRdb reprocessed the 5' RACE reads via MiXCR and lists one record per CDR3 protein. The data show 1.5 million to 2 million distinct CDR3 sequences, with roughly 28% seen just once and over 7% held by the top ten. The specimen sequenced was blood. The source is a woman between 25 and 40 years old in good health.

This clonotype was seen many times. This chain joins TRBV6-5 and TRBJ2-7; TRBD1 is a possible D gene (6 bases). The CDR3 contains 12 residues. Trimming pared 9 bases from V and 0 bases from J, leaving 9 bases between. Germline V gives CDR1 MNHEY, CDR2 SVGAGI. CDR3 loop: CARIRGSYEQYF. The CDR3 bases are TGTGCCAGGATCAGGGGCTCCTACGAGCAGTACTTC.

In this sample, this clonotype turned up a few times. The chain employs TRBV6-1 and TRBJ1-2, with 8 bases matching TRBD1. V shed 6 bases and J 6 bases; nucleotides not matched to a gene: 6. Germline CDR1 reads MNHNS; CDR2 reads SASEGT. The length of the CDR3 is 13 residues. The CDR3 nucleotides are TGTGCCAGCAGACTCAGGGGGCGGAATGGCTACACCTTC. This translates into CASRLRGRNGYTF.

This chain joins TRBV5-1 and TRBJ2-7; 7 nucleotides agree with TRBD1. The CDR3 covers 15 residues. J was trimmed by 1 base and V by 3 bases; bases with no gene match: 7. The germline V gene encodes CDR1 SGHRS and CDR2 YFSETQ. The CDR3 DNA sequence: TGCGCCAGCAGCTGGGGACAGAGTCAATCCTACGAGCAGTACTTC. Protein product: CASSWGQSQSYEQYF. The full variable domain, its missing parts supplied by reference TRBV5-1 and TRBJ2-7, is KAGVTQTPRYLIKTRGQQVTLSCSPISGHRSVSWYQQTPGQGLQFLFEYFSETQRNKGNFPGRFSGRQFSNSRSEMNVSTLELGDSALYLCASSWGQSQSYEQYFGPGTRLTVT.

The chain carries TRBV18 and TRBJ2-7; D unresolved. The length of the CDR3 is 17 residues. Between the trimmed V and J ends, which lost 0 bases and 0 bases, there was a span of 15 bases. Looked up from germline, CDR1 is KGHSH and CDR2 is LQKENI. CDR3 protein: CASSPPNSGVSSYEQYF. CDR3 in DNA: TGTGCCAGCTCACCACCGAATAGTGGGGTCTCCTCCTACGAGCAGTACTTC.

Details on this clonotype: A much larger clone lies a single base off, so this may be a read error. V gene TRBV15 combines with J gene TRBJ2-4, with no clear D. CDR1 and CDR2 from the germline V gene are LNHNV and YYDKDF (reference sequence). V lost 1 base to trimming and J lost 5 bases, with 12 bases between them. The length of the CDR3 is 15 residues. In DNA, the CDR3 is TGTGCCACCAGCAGAGGTCCGGAAGTAGAAAACATTCAGTACTTC. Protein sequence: CATSRGPEVENIQYF.

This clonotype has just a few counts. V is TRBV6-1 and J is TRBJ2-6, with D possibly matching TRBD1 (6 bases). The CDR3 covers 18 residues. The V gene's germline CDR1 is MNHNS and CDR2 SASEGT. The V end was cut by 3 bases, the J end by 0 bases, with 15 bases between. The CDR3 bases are TGTGCCAGCAGTGACGCGGGCAGGGGAAGCTCTGGGGCCAACGTCCTGACTTTC. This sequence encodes CASSDAGRGSSGANVLTF.

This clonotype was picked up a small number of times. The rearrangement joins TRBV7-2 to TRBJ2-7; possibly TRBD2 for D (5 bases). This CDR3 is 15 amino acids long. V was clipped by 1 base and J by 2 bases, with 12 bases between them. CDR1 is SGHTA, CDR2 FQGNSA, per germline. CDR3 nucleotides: TGTGCCAGCAGCTTAGTTGGGGAGACGGCCTACGAGCAGTACTTC. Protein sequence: CASSLVGETAYEQYF.

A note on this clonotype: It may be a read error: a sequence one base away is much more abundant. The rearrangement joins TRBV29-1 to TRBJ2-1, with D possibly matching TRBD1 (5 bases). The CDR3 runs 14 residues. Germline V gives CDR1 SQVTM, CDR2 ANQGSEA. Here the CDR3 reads CGVVFVRQINEQFF. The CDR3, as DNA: TGCGGCGTTGTTTTCGTGAGACAGATCAATGAGCAGTTCTTC.

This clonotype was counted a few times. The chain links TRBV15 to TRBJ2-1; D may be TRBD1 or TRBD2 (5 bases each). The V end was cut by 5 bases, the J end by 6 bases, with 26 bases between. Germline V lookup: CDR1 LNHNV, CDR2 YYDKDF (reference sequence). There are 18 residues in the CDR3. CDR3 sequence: CATSDPGRSPSGSNEQFF. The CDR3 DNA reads TGTGCCACCAGCGATCCGGGACGCTCACCCTCGGGGTCCAATGAGCAGTTCTTC.

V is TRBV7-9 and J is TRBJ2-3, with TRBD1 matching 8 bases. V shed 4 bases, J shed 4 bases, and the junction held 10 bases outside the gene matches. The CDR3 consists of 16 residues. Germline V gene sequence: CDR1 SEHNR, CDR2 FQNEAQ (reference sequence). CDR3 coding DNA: TGTGCCAGCAGCTCCTCCGGAACAGGGGGTTCAGATACGCAGTATTTT. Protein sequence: CASSSSGTGGSDTQYF.

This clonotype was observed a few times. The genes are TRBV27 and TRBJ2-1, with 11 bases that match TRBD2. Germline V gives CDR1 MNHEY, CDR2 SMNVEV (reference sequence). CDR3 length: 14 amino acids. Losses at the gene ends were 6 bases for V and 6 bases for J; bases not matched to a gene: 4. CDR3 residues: CASRLAGAINEQFF. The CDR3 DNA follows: TGTGCCAGCAGACTAGCGGGGGCAATCAATGAGCAGTTCTTC.

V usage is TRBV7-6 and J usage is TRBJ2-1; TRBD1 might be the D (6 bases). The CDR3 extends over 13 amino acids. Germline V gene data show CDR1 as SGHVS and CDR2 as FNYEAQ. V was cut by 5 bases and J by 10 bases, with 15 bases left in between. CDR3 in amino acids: CASSHYRVKEQFF. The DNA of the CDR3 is TGTGCCAGCAGCCATTACAGGGTGAAGGAGCAGTTCTTC.

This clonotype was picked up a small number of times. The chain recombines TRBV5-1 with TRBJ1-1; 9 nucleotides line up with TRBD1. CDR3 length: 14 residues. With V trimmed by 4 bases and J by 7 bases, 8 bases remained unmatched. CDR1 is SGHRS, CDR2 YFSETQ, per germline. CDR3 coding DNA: TGCGCCAGCAGCCCTACTCCGGGACAGGGTGAAGCTTTCTTT. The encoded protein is CASSPTPGQGEAFF.

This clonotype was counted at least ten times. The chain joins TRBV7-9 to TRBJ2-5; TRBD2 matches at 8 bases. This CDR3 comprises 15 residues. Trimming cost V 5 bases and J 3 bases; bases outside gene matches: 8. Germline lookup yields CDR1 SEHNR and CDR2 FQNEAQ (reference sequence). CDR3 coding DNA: TGTGCCAGCAGCCAGAGCGGGGGAAATGAAGAGACCCAGTACTTC. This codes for CASSQSGGNEETQYF. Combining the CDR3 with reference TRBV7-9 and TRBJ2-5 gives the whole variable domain DTGVSQNPRHKITKRGQNVTFRCDPISEHNRLYWYRQTLGQGPEFLTYFQNEAQLEKSRLLSDRFSAERPKGSFSTLEIQRTEQGDSAMYLCASSQSGGNEETQYFGPGTRLLVL.

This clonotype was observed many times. The CDR3 loop is CSATTGPLYNEQFF. The CDR3 bases are TGCAGTGCTACAACGGGGCCTCTTTACAATGAGCAGTTCTTC. The chain is built from TRBV20-1 and TRBJ2-1; D tentatively reads TRBD1 or TRBD2 (5 bases each). The germline CDR1 and CDR2 sequences are DFQATT and SNEGSKA (reference sequence). This CDR3 has 14 amino acids. V lost 4 bases to trimming and J lost 4 bases, with 14 bases between them.

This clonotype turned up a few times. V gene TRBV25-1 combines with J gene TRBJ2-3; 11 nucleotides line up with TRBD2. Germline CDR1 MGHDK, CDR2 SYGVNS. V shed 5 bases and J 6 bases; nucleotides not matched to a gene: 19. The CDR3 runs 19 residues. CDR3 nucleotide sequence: TGTGCCAGCAGTATAAATTCGATGGTCCTAGCGGGAGGAGCGGATACGCAGTATTTT. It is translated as CASSINSMVLAGGADTQYF.

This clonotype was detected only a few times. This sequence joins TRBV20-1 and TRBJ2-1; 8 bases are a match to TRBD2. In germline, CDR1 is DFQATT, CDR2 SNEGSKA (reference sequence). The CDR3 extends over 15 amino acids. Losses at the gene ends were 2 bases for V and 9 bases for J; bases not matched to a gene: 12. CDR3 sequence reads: CSARIGLAGAGEQFF. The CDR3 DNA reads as TGCAGTGCTAGAATAGGTCTAGCGGGCGCTGGTGAGCAGTTCTTC.

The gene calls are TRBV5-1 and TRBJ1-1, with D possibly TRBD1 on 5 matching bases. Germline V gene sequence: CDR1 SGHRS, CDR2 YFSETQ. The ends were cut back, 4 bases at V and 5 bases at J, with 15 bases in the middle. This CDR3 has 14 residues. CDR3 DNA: TGCGCCAGCAGCGCCGGGACGGAGGGGACTGAAGCTTTCTTT. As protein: CASSAGTEGTEAFF.

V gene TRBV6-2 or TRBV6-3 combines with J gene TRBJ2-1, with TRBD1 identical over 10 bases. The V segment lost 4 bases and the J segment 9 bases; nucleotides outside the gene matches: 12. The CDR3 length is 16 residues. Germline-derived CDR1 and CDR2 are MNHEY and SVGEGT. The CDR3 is CASSSTGGLILIEQFF. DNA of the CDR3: TGTGCCAGCAGTTCGACAGGGGGCTTAATTCTTATTGAGCAGTTCTTC.

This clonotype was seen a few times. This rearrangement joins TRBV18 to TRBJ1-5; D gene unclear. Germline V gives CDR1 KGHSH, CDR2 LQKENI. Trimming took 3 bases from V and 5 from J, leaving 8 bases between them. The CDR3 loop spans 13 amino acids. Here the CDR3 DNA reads TGTGCCAGCTCACCGACATCCGATCAGCCCCAGCATTTT. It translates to CASSPTSDQPQHF. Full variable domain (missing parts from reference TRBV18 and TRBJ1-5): NAGVMQNPRHLVRRRGQEARLRCSPMKGHSHVYWYRQLPEEGLKFMVYLQKENIIDESGMPKERFSAEFPKEGPSILRIQQVVRGDSAAYFCASSPTSDQPQHFGDGTRLSIL.

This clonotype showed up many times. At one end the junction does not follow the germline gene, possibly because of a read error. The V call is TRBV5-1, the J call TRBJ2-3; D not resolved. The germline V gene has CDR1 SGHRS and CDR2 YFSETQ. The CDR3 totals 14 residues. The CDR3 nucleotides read TGTGCCAGCAGCTTAGACGGTCGCACAGATACGCAGTATTTT. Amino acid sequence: CASSLDGRTDTQYF.

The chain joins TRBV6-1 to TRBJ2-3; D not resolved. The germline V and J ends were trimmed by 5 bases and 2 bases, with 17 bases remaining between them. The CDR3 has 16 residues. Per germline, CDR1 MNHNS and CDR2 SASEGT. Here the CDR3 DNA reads TGTGCCAGCAGTCGCCGTGGTAGCTCCGTCACAGATACGCAGTATTTT. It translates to CASSRRGSSVTDTQYF.

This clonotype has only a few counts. CDR3 sequence reads: CAIRQTDMNTEAFF. The CDR3 DNA sequence: TGTGCCATCAGGCAGACAGATATGAACACTGAAGCTTTCTTT. The chain uses TRBV10-3 and TRBJ1-1; weak D call: TRBD1 (5 bases). Per the germline V gene, CDR1 is ENHRY and CDR2 is SYGVKD. Trimming took 6 bases from V and 0 from J, leaving 11 bases between them. The CDR3 covers 14 residues.

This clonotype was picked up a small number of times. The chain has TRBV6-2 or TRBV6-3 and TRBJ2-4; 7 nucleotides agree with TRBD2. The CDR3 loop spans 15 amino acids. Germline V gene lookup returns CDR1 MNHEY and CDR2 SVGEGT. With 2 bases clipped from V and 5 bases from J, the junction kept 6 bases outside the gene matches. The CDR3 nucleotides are TGTGCCAGCAGTTACGGCGGGAGCGGGGAAAACATTCAGTACTTC. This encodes CASSYGGSGENIQYF.

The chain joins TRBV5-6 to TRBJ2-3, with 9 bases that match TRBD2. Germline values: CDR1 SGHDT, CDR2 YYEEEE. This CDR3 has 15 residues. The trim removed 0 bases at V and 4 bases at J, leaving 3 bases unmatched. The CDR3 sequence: CASSLVSGGSDTQYF. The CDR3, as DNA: TGTGCCAGCAGCTTGGTTAGCGGGGGATCAGATACGCAGTATTTT.

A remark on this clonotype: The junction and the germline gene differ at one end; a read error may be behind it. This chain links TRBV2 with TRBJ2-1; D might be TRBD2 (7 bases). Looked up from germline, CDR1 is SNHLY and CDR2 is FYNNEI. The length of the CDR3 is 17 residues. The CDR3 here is CASSEIARGGIDKEQFF. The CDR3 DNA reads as TGTGCCAGCAGTGAAATAGCTAGGGGGGGCATCGACAAAGAGCAGTTCTTC.

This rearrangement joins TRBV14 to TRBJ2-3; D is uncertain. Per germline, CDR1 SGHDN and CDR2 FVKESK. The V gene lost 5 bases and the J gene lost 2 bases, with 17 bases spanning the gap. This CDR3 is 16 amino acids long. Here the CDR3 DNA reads TGTGCCAGCAGCTCATCTCTACTGATTTACACAGATACGCAGTATTTT. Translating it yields CASSSSLLIYTDTQYF.

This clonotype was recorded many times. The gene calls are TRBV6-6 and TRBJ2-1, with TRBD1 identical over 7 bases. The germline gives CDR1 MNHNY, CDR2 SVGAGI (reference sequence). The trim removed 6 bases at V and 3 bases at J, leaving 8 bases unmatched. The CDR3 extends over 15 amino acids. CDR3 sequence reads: CASSTGPGGYNEQFF. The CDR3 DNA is TGTGCCAGCAGCACAGGGCCAGGGGGCTACAATGAGCAGTTCTTC.

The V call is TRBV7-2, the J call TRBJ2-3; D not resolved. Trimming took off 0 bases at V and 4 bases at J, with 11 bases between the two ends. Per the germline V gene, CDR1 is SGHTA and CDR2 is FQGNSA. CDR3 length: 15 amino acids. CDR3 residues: CASSLAVVIADTQYF. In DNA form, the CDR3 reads TGTGCCAGCAGCTTAGCGGTAGTTATCGCAGATACGCAGTATTTT.

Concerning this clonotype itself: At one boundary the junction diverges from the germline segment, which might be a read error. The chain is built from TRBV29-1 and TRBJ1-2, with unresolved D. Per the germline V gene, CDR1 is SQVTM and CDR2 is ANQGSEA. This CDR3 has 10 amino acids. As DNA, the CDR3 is TGCAGCGTTGTGGCAGATGGCTGCACCTTC. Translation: CSVVADGCTF.

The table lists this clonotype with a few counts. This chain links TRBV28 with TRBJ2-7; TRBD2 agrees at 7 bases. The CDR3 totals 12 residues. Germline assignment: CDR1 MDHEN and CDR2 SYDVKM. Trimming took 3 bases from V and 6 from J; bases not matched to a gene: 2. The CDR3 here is CASSFGRLEQYF. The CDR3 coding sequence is TGTGCCAGCAGTTTCGGGAGGCTCGAGCAGTACTTC.

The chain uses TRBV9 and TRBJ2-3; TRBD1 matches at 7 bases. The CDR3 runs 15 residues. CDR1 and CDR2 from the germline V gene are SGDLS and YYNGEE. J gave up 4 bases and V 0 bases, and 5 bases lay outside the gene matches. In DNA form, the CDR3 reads TGTGCCAGCAGCGTAGAGGGGGCCCGCGCAGATACGCAGTATTTT. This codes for CASSVEGARADTQYF. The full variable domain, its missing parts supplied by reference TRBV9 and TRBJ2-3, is DSGVTQTPKHLITATGQRVTLRCSPRSGDLSVYWYQQSLDQGLQFLIQYYNGEERAKGNILERFSAQQFPDLHSELNLSSLELGDSALYFCASSVEGARADTQYFGPGTRLTVL.